Listed below are T cell receptor beta chains from one sample, sequenced in a study of Ad26.COV2.S vaccination and SARS-CoV-2 variants. Sequenced by immunoSEQ multiplex PCR; TCRdb stores in-frame clones only, minus some. The sample holds hundreds of thousands of clones; 87% are singletons and the top ten take more than 3%. Sample: peripheral blood, taken in a trial of Ad26.COV2.S vaccine versus placebo. These receptors all come from a person between 18 and 65 years old who received the Ad26.COV2.S COVID-19 vaccine or a placebo. The CDR3 runs from the conserved cysteine through the conserved F or W. The order of the fields is V gene, J gene, CDR3 protein.

>TRBV6-5|TRBJ1-5
CASSLGGFSDQPQHF
>TRBV5-1|TRBJ2-1
CASSLVSVAGVNEQFF
>TRBV4-1|TRBJ1-5
CASSPPGQGVQPQHF
>TRBV27|TRBJ1-1
CASSFGGWGRDTEAFF
>TRBV15|TRBJ1-4
CATSRDAFEKLFF
>TRBV6-7|TRBJ1-5
CASSYSIISDYNQPQHF
>TRBV27|TRBJ2-7
CASSSGAHPYEQYF
>TRBV7-9|TRBJ1-3
CASSLVAVGNTIYF
>TRBV14|TRBJ1-3
CASSQGKGSGNTIYF
>TRBV28|TRBJ2-5
CASSSPGLAGGRETQYF
>TRBV5-8|TRBJ1-3
CASSFYRGPKGNTIYF
>TRBV11-2|TRBJ2-3
CASRPRSSTDTQYF
>TRBV9|TRBJ2-1
CASSARGTYNEQFF
>TRBV10-2|TRBJ1-6
CASSSGFNSPLHF
>TRBV27|TRBJ2-6
CASSGKRGRSGAANVLTF
>TRBV3-1/TRBV3-2|TRBJ1-1
CASSQEEWNAAFF
>TRBV19|TRBJ2-3
CASSINSGGLIRTDTQYF
>TRBV4-1|TRBJ2-2
CASSADRFKFTGELFF
>TRBV2|TRBJ1-2
CASKKTGPNYGYTF
>TRBV9|TRBJ2-5
CASSVDPGPLETQYF
>TRBV6-1|TRBJ2-2
CASSEGTGAGELFF
>TRBV12-3/TRBV12-4|TRBJ2-7
CASSWGRGREQYF
>TRBV30|TRBJ1-1
CAWRLKGGKNTEAFF
>TRBV2|TRBJ1-2
CASSGWDTYGYTF
>TRBV11-2|TRBJ2-5
CASSLELGGETQYF
>TRBV12-5|TRBJ2-1
CASGSTLRERGVYEQFF
>TRBV19|TRBJ2-7
CASSIRDSSSYEQYF
>TRBV21-1|TRBJ2-3
CASSKLAGVRIRTDTQYF
>TRBV27|TRBJ2-1
CASSPPTSGDNEQFF
>TRBV7-2|TRBJ1-5
CASSLSGGEPQHF
>TRBV5-1|TRBJ2-3
CASSSRLAGGTDTQYF
>TRBV7-9|TRBJ1-1
CASSFRDTEAFF
>TRBV7-7|TRBJ1-2
CASSFFKDRDYGYTF
>TRBV5-1|TRBJ2-7
CASSFQGANREQYF
>TRBV6-6|TRBJ2-7
CASVLSQGIDYEQYF
>TRBV7-6|TRBJ1-3
CASSLQTGNTIYF
>TRBV12-5|TRBJ1-2
CASGFEANYGYTF
>TRBV4-1|TRBJ1-2
CASSQGGGLDYGYTF
>TRBV30|TRBJ2-2
CAWKGDQGAITGELFF
>TRBV7-2|TRBJ1-4
CASSWTGGGEKLFF
>TRBV7-9|TRBJ1-4
CASSLWGATNEKLFF